This T cell receptor (beta chain) came from a study of cytomegalovirus exposure and HLA in healthy donors. The CDR3 length is 18 residues. The germline gives CDR1 SGHAT, CDR2 FQNNGV. V was clipped by 0 bases and J by 5 bases, with 22 bases between them. Vbeta (60) and Jbeta (13) primers were used in the PCR. The method was immunoSEQ multiplex PCR; TCRdb's version includes in-frame clones alone and lacks a portion of them. The sample yields approximately 170,000 clones, approximately 80% seen once. Sequenced: PBMCs. J is TRBJ2-5 and V is TRBV11-2; D perhaps matches TRBD2 (7 bases). The origin of this receptor is a boy aged 2 to 10 in good health and CMV-seronegative. This CDR3 reads CASSLERGLGGGRETQYF. The CDR3 DNA follows: TGTGCCAGCAGCTTAGAAAGGGGTCTTGGCGGGGGCCGCGAGACCCAGTACTTC.